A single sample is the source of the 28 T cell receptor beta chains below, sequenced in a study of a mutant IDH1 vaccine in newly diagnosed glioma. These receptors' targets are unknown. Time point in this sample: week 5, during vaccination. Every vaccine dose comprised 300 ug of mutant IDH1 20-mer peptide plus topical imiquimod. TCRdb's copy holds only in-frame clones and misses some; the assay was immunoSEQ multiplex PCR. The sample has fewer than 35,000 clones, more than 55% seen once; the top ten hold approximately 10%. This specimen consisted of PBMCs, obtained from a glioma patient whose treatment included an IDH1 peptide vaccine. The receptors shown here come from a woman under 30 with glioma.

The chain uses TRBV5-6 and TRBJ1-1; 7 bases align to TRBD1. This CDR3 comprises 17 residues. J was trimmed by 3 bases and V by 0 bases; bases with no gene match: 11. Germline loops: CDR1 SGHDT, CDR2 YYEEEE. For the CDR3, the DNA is TGTGCCAGCAGCTTGGGGGTGGGACAGAGAAGGGACACTGAAGCTTTCTTT. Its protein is CASSLGVGQRRDTEAFF.

The CDR3 region is CASRPGGAGANVLTF. In DNA, the CDR3 is TGTGCCAGCAGACCGGGGGGTGCTGGGGCCAACGTCCTGACTTTC. The chain links TRBV7-2 to TRBJ2-6; 7 bases agree with TRBD2. Germline-derived CDR1 and CDR2 are SGHTA and FQGNSA. With 6 bases clipped from V and 2 bases from J, the junction kept 4 bases outside the gene matches. The CDR3 sequence is 15 residues long.

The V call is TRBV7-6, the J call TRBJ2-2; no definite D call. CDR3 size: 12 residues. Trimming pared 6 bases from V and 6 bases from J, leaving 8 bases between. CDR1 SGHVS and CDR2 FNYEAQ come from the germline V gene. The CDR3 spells CASRQFAGELFF. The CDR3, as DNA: TGTGCCAGCAGACAATTCGCCGGGGAGCTGTTTTTT.

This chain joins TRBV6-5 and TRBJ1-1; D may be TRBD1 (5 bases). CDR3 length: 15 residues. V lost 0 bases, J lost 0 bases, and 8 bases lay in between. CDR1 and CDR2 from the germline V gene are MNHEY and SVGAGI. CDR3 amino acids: CASSYSGGVNTEAFF. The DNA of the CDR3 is TGTGCCAGCAGTTACTCAGGAGGGGTGAACACTGAAGCTTTCTTT.

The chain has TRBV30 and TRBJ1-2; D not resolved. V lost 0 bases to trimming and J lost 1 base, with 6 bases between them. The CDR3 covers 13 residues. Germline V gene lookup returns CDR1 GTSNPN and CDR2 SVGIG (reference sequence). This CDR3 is CAWSVAVNYGYTF. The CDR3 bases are TGTGCCTGGAGTGTAGCCGTTAACTATGGCTACACCTTC.

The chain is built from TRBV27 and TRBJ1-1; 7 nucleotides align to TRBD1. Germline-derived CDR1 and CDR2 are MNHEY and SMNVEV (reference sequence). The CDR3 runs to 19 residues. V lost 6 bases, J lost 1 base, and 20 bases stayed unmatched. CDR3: CASRPVLTGRPTPNTEAFF. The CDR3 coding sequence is TGTGCCAGCAGGCCAGTTTTGACAGGGAGACCAACCCCGAACACTGAAGCTTTCTTT.

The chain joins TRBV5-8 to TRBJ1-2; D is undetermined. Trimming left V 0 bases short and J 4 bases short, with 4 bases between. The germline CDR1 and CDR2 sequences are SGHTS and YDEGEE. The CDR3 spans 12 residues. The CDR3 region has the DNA TGTGCCAGCAGCTTGGGAAGCTATGGCTACACCTTC. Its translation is CASSLGSYGYTF.

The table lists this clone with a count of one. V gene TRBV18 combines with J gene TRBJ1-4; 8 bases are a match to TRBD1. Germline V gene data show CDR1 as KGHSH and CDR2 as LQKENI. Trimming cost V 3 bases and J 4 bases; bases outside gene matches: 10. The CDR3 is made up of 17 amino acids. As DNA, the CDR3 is TGTGCCAGCTCACCCGTCCCGGGACAGGCCGTTAATGAAAAACTGTTTTTT. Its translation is CASSPVPGQAVNEKLFF.

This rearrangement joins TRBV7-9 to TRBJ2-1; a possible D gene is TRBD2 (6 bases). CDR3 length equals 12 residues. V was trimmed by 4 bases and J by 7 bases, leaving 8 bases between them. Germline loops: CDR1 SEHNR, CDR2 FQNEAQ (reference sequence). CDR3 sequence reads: CASSSSGNEQFF. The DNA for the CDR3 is TGTGCCAGCAGCTCAAGCGGGAATGAGCAGTTCTTC.

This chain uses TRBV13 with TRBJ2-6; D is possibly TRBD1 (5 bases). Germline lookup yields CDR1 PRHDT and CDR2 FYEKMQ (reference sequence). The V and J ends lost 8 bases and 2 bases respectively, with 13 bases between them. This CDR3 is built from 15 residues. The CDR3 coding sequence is TGTGCCAGCTCATCCACCAGGGCTGGGGCCAACGTCCTGACTTTC. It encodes CASSSTRAGANVLTF.

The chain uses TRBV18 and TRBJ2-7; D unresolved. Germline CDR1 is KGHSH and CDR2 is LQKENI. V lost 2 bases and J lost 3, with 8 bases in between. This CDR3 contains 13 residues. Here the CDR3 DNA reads TGTGCCAGCTCACCAGACGGTGGCTACGAGCAGTACTTC. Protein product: CASSPDGGYEQYF.

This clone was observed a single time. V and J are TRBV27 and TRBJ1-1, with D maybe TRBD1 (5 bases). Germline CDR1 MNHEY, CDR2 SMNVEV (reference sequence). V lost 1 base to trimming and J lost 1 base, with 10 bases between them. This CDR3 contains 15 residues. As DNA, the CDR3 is TGTGCCAGCAGTTTATGGGCAGGGACGAACACTGAAGCTTTCTTT. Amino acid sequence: CASSLWAGTNTEAFF.

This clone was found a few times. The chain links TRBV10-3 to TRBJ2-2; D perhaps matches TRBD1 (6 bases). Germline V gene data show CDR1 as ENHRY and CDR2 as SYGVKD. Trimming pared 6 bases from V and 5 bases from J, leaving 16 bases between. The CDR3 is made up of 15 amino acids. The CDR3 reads CAIRGAGDITGELFF. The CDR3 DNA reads TGTGCCATCAGGGGAGCAGGGGACATAACCGGGGAGCTGTTTTTT.

The CDR3 protein is CASSYSPGSGGYTF. As DNA, the CDR3 is TGTGCCAGCAGTTACTCTCCAGGGTCGGGTGGCTACACCTTC. The rearrangement uses TRBV6-5 and TRBJ1-2; a possible D gene is TRBD1 (5 bases). From germline, CDR1 is MNHEY and CDR2 SVGAGI. The CDR3 has 14 amino acids. With 0 bases removed from V and 7 bases from J, the gap between germline ends came to 12 bases.

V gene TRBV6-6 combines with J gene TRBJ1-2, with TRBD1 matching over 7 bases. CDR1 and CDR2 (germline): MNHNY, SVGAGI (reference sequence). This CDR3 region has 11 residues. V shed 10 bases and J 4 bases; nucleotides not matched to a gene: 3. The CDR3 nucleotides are TGTGCCATCGGGACAGCCTATGGCTACACCTTC. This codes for CAIGTAYGYTF.

The chain's CDR3 is CASSAGGNRAGEQYF. The CDR3 nucleotides are TGTGCCAGCAGCGCAGGAGGTAACAGGGCGGGAGAGCAGTACTTC. V is TRBV9 and J is TRBJ2-7; either TRBD1 or TRBD2 may supply D (6 bases each). Per the germline V gene, CDR1 is SGDLS and CDR2 is YYNGEE. Trimming removed 3 bases from V and 7 bases from J, with 20 bases in between. The CDR3 totals 15 residues. Supplemented by reference TRBV9 and TRBJ2-7, the full variable domain reads DSGVTQTPKHLITATGQRVTLRCSPRSGDLSVYWYQQSLDQGLQFLIQYYNGEERAKGNILERFSAQQFPDLHSELNLSSLELGDSALYFCASSAGGNRAGEQYFGPGTRLTVT.

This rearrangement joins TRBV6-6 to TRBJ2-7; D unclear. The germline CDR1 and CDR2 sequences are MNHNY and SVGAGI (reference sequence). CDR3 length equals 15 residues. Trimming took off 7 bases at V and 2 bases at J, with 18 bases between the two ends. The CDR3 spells CASNAGPDGTYEQYF. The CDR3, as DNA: TGTGCCAGCAATGCCGGTCCGGACGGAACCTACGAGCAGTACTTC.

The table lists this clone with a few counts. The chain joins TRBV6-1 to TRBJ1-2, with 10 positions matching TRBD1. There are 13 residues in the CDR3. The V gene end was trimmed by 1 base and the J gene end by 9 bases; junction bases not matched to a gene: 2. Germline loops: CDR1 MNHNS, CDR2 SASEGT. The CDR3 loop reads CASSEGQGASYTF. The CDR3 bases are TGTGCCAGCAGTGAAGGACAGGGGGCAAGCTACACCTTC.

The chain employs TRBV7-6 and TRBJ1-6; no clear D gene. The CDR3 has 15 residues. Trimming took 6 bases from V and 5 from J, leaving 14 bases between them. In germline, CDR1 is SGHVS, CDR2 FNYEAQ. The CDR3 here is CASRSDRAHNSPLHF. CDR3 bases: TGTGCCAGCAGATCGGATCGGGCCCATAATTCACCCCTCCACTTT.

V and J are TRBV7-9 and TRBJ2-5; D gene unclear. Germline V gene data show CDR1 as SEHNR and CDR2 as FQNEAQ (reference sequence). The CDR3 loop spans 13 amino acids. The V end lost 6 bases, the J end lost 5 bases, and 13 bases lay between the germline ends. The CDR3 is CASRDGTNETQYF. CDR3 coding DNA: TGTGCCAGCAGAGACGGAACGAACGAGACCCAGTACTTC. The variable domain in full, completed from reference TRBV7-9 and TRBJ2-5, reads DTGVSQNPRHKITKRGQNVTFRCDPISEHNRLYWYRQTLGQGPEFLTYFQNEAQLEKSRLLSDRFSAERPKGSFSTLEIQRTEQGDSAMYLCASRDGTNETQYFGPGTRLLVL.

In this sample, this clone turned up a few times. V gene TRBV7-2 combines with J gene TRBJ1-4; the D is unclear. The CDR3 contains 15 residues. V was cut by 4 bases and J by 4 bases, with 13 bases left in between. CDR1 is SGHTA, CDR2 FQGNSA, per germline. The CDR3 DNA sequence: TGTGCCAGCAGCTCTCCCGGGATACATAATGAAAAACTGTTTTTT. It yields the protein CASSSPGIHNEKLFF. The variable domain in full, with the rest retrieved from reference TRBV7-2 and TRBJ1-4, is GAGVSQSPSNKVTEKGKDVELRCDPISGHTALYWYRQSLGQGLEFLIYFQGNSAPDKSGLPSDRFSAERTGGSVSTLTIQRTQQEDSAVYLCASSSPGIHNEKLFFGSGTQLSVL.

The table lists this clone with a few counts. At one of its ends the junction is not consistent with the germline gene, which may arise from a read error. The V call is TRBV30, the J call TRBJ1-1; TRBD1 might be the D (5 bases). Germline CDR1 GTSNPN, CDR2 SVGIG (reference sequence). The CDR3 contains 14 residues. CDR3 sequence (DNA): TGTGCCTGGAGTGCGGGACCGGAGAACGCTGAAGCTTTCTTT. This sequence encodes CAWSAGPENAEAFF.

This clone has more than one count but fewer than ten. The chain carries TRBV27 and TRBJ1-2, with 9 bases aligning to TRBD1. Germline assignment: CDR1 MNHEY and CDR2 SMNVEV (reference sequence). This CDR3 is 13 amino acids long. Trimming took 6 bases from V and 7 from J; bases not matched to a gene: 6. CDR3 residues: CASRTGGTSGYTF. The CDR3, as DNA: TGTGCCAGCAGAACAGGGGGCACCTCTGGCTACACCTTC.

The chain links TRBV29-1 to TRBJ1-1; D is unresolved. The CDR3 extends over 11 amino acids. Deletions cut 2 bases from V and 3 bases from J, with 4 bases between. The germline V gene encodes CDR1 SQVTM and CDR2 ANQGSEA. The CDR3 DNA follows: TGCAGCGTTGAAAGAGACACTGAAGCTTTCTTT. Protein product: CSVERDTEAFF.

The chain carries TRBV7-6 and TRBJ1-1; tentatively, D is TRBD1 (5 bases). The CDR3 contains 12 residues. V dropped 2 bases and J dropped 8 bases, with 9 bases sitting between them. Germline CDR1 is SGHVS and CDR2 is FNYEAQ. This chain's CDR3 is CASSLQGGEAFF. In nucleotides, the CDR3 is TGTGCCAGCAGCTTACAGGGAGGGGAAGCTTTCTTT.

CDR3 in amino acids: CASSSTSRDMNTEAFF. The CDR3 DNA is TGTGCCAGCAGTTCCACCTCCAGAGACATGAACACTGAAGCTTTCTTT. The V and J genes are TRBV27 and TRBJ1-1; D is uncertain. This CDR3 spans 16 amino acids. CDR1 and CDR2 (germline): MNHEY, SMNVEV (reference sequence). Trimming cost V 4 bases and J 0 bases, with 15 bases left between them.

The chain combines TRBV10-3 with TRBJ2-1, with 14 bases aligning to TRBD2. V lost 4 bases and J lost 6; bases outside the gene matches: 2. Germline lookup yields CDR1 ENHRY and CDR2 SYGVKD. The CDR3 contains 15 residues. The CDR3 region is CAISAGTSGSNEQFF. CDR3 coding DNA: TGTGCCATCAGTGCTGGGACTAGCGGGAGCAATGAGCAGTTCTTC.

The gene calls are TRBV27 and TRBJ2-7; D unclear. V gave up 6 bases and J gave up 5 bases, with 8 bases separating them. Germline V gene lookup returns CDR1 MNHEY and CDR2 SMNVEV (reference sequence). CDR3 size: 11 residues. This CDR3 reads CASRLRHEQYF. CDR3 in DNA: TGTGCCAGCAGGTTACGGCACGAGCAGTACTTC.